This entry lists 21 T cell receptor beta chains sequenced from one sample in a study of response to subunit inactivated influenza vaccine. Via MiXCR, TCRdb re-called the RT-PCR reads, giving one row per CDR3 protein. The profile shows 500,000 to 700,000 distinct CDR3 sequences, under 30% of them singletons. The same specimen was also included in a second study, on T cells expressing NK-cell markers. From that second work: Making the TCR beta cDNA relied on 5'RACE template switching with UMIs.

Sequenced material: CD4+ T cells sorted from PBMCs, taken 11 to 12 days after vaccination. The source of these receptors is a man in his fifties who received an inactivated influenza vaccine.

The table lists this clonotype with a few counts. The chain joins TRBV6-2 or TRBV6-3 to TRBJ1-2; no firm D call. This CDR3 spans 11 amino acids. Germline lookup yields CDR1 MNHEY and CDR2 SVGEGT. V shed 7 bases and J shed 7 bases, with 10 bases lying between them. CDR3 in DNA: TGTGCCAGCACTAACTCGGGTGGCTACACCTTC. This translates into CASTNSGGYTF.

The chain combines TRBV7-4 with TRBJ2-7; D might be TRBD1 (5 bases). V lost 4 bases, J lost 5 bases, and 12 bases lay in between. Germline values: CDR1 SGHVT, CDR2 SQSDAQ. CDR3 size: 13 residues. CDR3 protein: CASSSPRVHEQYF. The CDR3 region has the DNA TGTGCCAGCAGCTCACCCAGGGTCCACGAGCAGTACTTC.

This clonotype was counted a few times. The chain carries TRBV4-3 and TRBJ2-3; 7 positions match TRBD2. The CDR3 is made up of 16 amino acids. The junction had 9 bases not matched to a gene; V was cut back by 1 base and J by 5 bases. CDR1 and CDR2 (germline): LGHNA, YSLEER. The CDR3 is CASSQVTGGRVDTQYF. The CDR3 coding sequence is TGCGCCAGCAGCCAAGTAACGGGGGGTCGCGTAGATACGCAGTATTTT.

A few counts support this clonotype. The chain's CDR3 is CASSLWDRYTEAFF. In DNA, the CDR3 is TGTGCCAGCAGTTTATGGGACAGGTACACTGAAGCTTTCTTT. J is TRBJ1-1 and V is TRBV12-3 or TRBV12-4; 8 bases line up with TRBD1. The trim removed 2 bases at V and 3 bases at J, leaving 2 bases unmatched. The CDR3 totals 14 residues.

The chain carries TRBV7-2 and TRBJ2-1; D perhaps matches TRBD1 (5 bases). CDR3 length: 14 residues. Germline V gene sequence: CDR1 SGHTA, CDR2 FQGNSA. V was pared by 5 bases and J by 10 bases, with 18 bases between. Here the CDR3 reads CASSTRDPGIEQFF. As DNA, the CDR3 is TGTGCCAGCAGCACCCGAGACCCAGGGATAGAGCAGTTCTTC.

This clonotype was found a few times. V and J are TRBV12-3 or TRBV12-4 and TRBJ1-1; tentatively, D is TRBD1 (6 bases). CDR3 length: 14 amino acids. V gave up 6 bases and J gave up 0 bases, with 11 bases separating them. For the CDR3, the DNA is TGTGCCAGCAGGAAGGACAGTATGAACACTGAAGCTTTCTTT. Translating gives CASRKDSMNTEAFF.

This clonotype occurred a few times. This chain uses TRBV9 with TRBJ1-5; 8 bases are shared with TRBD1. V was clipped by 2 bases and J by 10 bases; unmatched bases: 5. The germline V gene has CDR1 SGDLS and CDR2 YYNGEE. The CDR3 is 13 amino acids. This chain's CDR3 is CASSVLGTGPQHF. The DNA for the CDR3 is TGTGCCAGCAGCGTCCTTGGGACAGGCCCCCAGCATTTT.

The DNA for the CDR3 is TGCAGTGCTAGACCGGCGACTAGCGAGCCTTACGAGCAGTACTTC. Translated: CSARPATSEPYEQYF. The J gene is TRBJ2-7, the V gene TRBV20-1; 8 positions agree with TRBD2. J was trimmed by 4 bases and V by 2 bases; bases with no gene match: 10. From germline, CDR1 is DFQATT and CDR2 SNEGSKA (reference sequence). The CDR3 is 15 residues long.

This clonotype was recorded once. The junction departs from the called germline gene at one end, perhaps through a read error. The genes are TRBV27 and TRBJ2-2; D ambiguous. The germline V gene has CDR1 MNHEY and CDR2 SMNVEV (reference sequence). The CDR3 loop spans 14 amino acids. The CDR3 sequence: CASSLETKTGELFF. The CDR3 DNA reads as TGTGCCAGCAGTTTAGAGACGAAGACCGGGGAGCTGTTTTTT.

This clonotype turned up a few times. The chain recombines TRBV14 with TRBJ2-5, with D unclear. The V gene's germline CDR1 is SGHDN and CDR2 FVKESK. V was trimmed by 4 bases and J by 2 bases, leaving 14 bases between them. The CDR3 extends over 15 amino acids. The CDR3 coding sequence is TGTGCCAGCAGCCGTATGCGGACCACTCAAGAGACCCAGTACTTC. As protein: CASSRMRTTQETQYF.

In this sample, this clonotype turned up once. The chain combines TRBV19 with TRBJ2-2; D gene unclear. The CDR3 sequence is 16 residues long. Germline-derived CDR1 and CDR2 are LNHDA and SQIVND (reference sequence). The V and J ends lost 10 bases and 0 bases respectively, with 18 bases between them. The CDR3 DNA is TGTGCCATCCGTGGCCGCCGGGCCGCGAACACCGGGGAGCTGTTTTTT. Its protein product is CAIRGRRAANTGELFF. Full variable domain (outside the CDR3, taken from reference TRBV19 and TRBJ2-2): DGGITQSPKYLFRKEGQNVTLSCEQNLNHDAMYWYRQDPGQGLRLIYYSQIVNDFQKGDIAEGYSVSREKKESFPLTVTSAQKNPTAFYLCAIRGRRAANTGELFFGEGSRLTVL.

The chain joins TRBV5-1 to TRBJ1-6; weak D call: TRBD1 (5 bases). Trimming pared 0 bases from V and 8 bases from J, leaving 12 bases between. Germline CDR1 and CDR2: SGHRS and YFSETQ. The CDR3 is made up of 15 amino acids. The CDR3 reads CASSLVGPQYSPLHF. CDR3 in DNA: TGCGCCAGCAGCTTGGTGGGACCTCAGTATTCACCCCTCCACTTT. The variable domain in full, completed from reference TRBV5-1 and TRBJ1-6, reads KAGVTQTPRYLIKTRGQQVTLSCSPISGHRSVSWYQQTPGQGLQFLFEYFSETQRNKGNFPGRFSGRQFSNSRSEMNVSTLELGDSALYLCASSLVGPQYSPLHFGNGTRLTVT.

The sample holds many counts of this clonotype. The chain carries TRBV11-2 and TRBJ2-2; no reliable D call. CDR1 and CDR2 (germline): SGHAT, FQNNGV. V dropped 0 bases and J dropped 3 bases, with 5 bases sitting between them. The CDR3 contains 14 residues. DNA for the CDR3: TGTGCCAGCAGCTTAGACAAGTACACCGGGGAGCTGTTTTTT. It codes for CASSLDKYTGELFF.

The chain uses TRBV19 and TRBJ2-1; TRBD1 agrees at 7 bases. Per germline, CDR1 LNHDA and CDR2 SQIVND (reference sequence). The junction had 5 bases not matched to a gene; V was cut back by 3 bases and J by 3 bases. The CDR3 has 15 amino acids. The chain's CDR3 is CASSMRGQGYNEQFF. The CDR3 nucleotides are TGTGCCAGTAGTATGAGGGGGCAAGGCTACAATGAGCAGTTCTTC.

The chain carries TRBV28 and TRBJ2-1; 7 bases are a match to TRBD2. J lost 4 bases, V lost 8 bases, and 14 bases had no gene match. The CDR3 has 16 residues. Looked up from germline, CDR1 is MDHEN and CDR2 is SYDVKM. DNA for the CDR3: TGTGCCAGCGGCTCGGTGGGGGGGGGTTGGTACAATGAGCAGTTCTTC. It yields the protein CASGSVGGGWYNEQFF. Supplemented by reference TRBV28 and TRBJ2-1, the full variable domain reads DVKVTQSSRYLVKRTGEKVFLECVQDMDHENMFWYRQDPGLGLRLIYFSYDVKMKEKGDIPEGYSVSREKKERFSLILESASTNQTSMYLCASGSVGGGWYNEQFFGPGTRLTVL.

This clonotype was seen a few times. This rearrangement joins TRBV24-1 to TRBJ2-3; TRBD1 aligns across 7 bases. Germline trimming cut 4 bases from V and 2 bases from J; bases unmatched to any gene: 8. The CDR3 runs 16 residues. The germline V gene has CDR1 KGHDR and CDR2 SFDVKD. The DNA of the CDR3 is TGTGCCACCAGTGAGGGAAGACAGGGATTCACAGATACGCAGTATTTT. As protein: CATSEGRQGFTDTQYF.

The J gene is TRBJ2-3, the V gene TRBV24-1; the match to TRBD2 covers 10 bases. In germline, CDR1 is KGHDR, CDR2 SFDVKD. The V gene end was trimmed by 9 bases and the J gene end by 2 bases; junction bases not matched to a gene: 10. The CDR3 covers 16 residues. CDR3 sequence reads: CATGGRGLADTDTQYF. In DNA, the CDR3 is TGTGCCACCGGAGGGAGAGGACTAGCGGACACAGATACGCAGTATTTT.

V gene TRBV7-8 combines with J gene TRBJ1-5; D is undetermined. The germline gives CDR1 SGHVS, CDR2 FQNEAQ. CDR3 size: 13 residues. The ends were cut back, 0 bases at V and 5 bases at J, with 5 bases in the middle. The CDR3 reads CASSLALYQPQHF. Here the CDR3 DNA reads TGTGCCAGCAGCTTAGCGTTATATCAGCCCCAGCATTTT.

The chain employs TRBV6-5 and TRBJ2-2, with unresolved D. With 4 bases removed from V and 4 bases from J, the gap between germline ends came to 10 bases. CDR1 is MNHEY, CDR2 SVGAGI, per germline. CDR3 size: 14 residues. The CDR3 reads CASSLSLFTGELFF. The CDR3 coding sequence is TGTGCCAGCAGTTTGTCTCTATTCACCGGGGAGCTGTTTTTT.

This clonotype has a count of ten or more. The genes are TRBV5-1 and TRBJ1-5; a weak D match, TRBD1 (6 bases). The CDR3 contains 15 residues. Germline CDR1 SGHRS, CDR2 YFSETQ. V was clipped by 0 bases and J by 3 bases, with 10 bases between them. The CDR3 DNA reads as TGCGCCAGCAGCTTGGGACAGGCCGACAATCAGCCCCAGCATTTT. It codes for CASSLGQADNQPQHF.

The chain employs TRBV4-3 and TRBJ2-5; possible D gene TRBD2, 5 bases. This CDR3 has 16 amino acids. Germline CDR1 reads LGHNA; CDR2 reads YSLEER. Trimming took off 0 bases at V and 1 base at J, with 12 bases between the two ends. The CDR3 sequence is CASSQDYGEFQETQYF. Here the CDR3 DNA reads TGCGCCAGCAGCCAAGATTATGGGGAGTTCCAAGAGACCCAGTACTTC.